This TCR beta chain stems from a study of blood T cells in healthy people across ages. Looking at the study overall: Template switching captured about one barcoded beta molecule per two T cells.

Sample-barcoded 5' priming and a J-beta primer mix drove a second PCR of roughly 6 to 12 cycles. Each CDR3 protein gets one entry after TCRdb re-called the 5' RACE reads with MiXCR. The table has hundreds of thousands of distinct CDR3 sequences, around two fifths seen once; the top ten hold around 30%. In regard to this clonotype: Antigen specificity is unknown.

The CDR3 contains 15 residues. V trimming: 6 bases; J trimming: 0 bases; junction bases outside the gene matches: 6. The germline V gene encodes CDR1 MNHEY and CDR2 SVGEGT. Findings and limits, study-wide: Any changes in expanded clonotypes were possibly confounded, as donor CMV status remained unknown.

J is TRBJ2-7 and V is TRBV6-2 or TRBV6-3, with TRBD2 matching over 9 bases. The TCR comes from a man older than 75 in good health. The sequencing input was blood. CDR3 nucleotide sequence: TGTGCCAGCAGAAGTATAGCGGGGGACTCCTACGAGCAGTACTTC. Translating it yields CASRSIAGDSYEQYF.